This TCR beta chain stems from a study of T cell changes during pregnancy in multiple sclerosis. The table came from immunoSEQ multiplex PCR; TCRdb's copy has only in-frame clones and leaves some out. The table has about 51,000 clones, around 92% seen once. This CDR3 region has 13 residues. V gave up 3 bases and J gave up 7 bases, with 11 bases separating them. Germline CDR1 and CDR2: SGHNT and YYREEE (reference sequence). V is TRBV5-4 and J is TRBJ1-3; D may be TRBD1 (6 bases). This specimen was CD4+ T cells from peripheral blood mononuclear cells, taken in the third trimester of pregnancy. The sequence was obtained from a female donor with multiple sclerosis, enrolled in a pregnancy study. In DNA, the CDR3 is TGTGCCAGCAGCTCGGGACAAAGGAACACCATATATTTT. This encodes CASSSGQRNTIYF.